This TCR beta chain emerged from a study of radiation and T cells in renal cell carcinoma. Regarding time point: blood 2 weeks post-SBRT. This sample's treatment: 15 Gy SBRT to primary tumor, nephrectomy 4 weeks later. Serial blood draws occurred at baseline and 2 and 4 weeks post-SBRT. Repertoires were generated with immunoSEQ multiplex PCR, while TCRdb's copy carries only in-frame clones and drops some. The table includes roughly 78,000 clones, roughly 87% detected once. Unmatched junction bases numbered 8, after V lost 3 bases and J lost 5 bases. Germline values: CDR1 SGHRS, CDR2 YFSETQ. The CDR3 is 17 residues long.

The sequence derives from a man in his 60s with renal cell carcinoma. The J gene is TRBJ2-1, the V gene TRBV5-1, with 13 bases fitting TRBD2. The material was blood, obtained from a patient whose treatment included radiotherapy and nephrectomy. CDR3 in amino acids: CASSSFVGLAGHNEQFF. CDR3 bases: TGCGCCAGCAGCTCGTTCGTGGGACTAGCGGGACACAATGAGCAGTTCTTC.